Presented here are 15 T cell receptor beta chains from one specimen sequenced in a study of identical twins. TCRdb re-derived calls from the 5' RACE reads in MiXCR, one entry per CDR3 protein. Among hundreds of thousands of distinct CDR3 sequences, less than 7% were seen once, and the ten largest hold 1.5% to 2%. The material sequenced was naive T cells sorted from blood. These receptors were taken from a man between 18 and 29 years old in good health.

V and J are TRBV10-3 and TRBJ2-6, with 11 bases identical to TRBD1. This CDR3 contains 16 residues. CDR1 is ENHRY, CDR2 SYGVKD, per germline. The V gene end was trimmed by 8 bases and the J gene end by 1 base; junction bases not matched to a gene: 4. This CDR3 reads CAIWGTGGSGANVLTF. CDR3 sequence (DNA): TGTGCCATCTGGGGGACAGGGGGGTCTGGGGCCAACGTCCTGACTTTC.

This clonotype was counted between two and nine times. This rearrangement joins TRBV6-1 to TRBJ2-3, with 10 bases fitting TRBD2. With 1 base clipped from V and 0 bases from J, the junction kept 4 bases outside the gene matches. In germline, CDR1 is MNHNS, CDR2 SASEGT. The CDR3 sequence is 17 residues long. The CDR3 here is CASSEGTSGSSTDTQYF. In DNA form, the CDR3 reads TGTGCCAGCAGTGAAGGGACTAGCGGATCAAGCACAGATACGCAGTATTTT.

The J gene is TRBJ2-7, the V gene TRBV30, with a tentative D call TRBD1 (6 bases). This CDR3 contains 13 residues. Germline values: CDR1 GTSNPN, CDR2 SVGIG (reference sequence). Trimming pared 5 bases from V and 3 bases from J, leaving 14 bases between. As DNA, the CDR3 is TGTGCCTGGGACTCGGCCAGGGGCTACGAGCAGTACTTC. It encodes CAWDSARGYEQYF.

This clonotype was seen a few times. The chain carries TRBV29-1 and TRBJ2-1; D unresolved. The CDR3 covers 15 residues. Germline V gives CDR1 SQVTM, CDR2 ANQGSEA. Trimming cost V 6 bases and J 0 bases, with 15 bases left between them. The CDR3 coding sequence is TGCAGCGTGTCCTTTGGCGATAGCTCCTACAATGAGCAGTTCTTC. It yields the protein CSVSFGDSSYNEQFF.

Only a few counts were recorded for this clonotype. The chain is built from TRBV27 and TRBJ2-1, with D perhaps TRBD1 (5 bases). The CDR3 loop spans 13 amino acids. Germline loops: CDR1 MNHEY, CDR2 SMNVEV (reference sequence). V lost 5 bases and J lost 5, with 10 bases in between. The CDR3, as DNA: TGTGCCAGCAGTGGTGGGGCCAACAATGAGCAGTTCTTC. Protein product: CASSGGANNEQFF.

In its sample, this clonotype was seen a few times. The V gene is TRBV7-2, the J gene TRBJ2-7, with D uncertain. Germline CDR1 SGHTA, CDR2 FQGNSA. Trimming removed 2 bases from V and 4 bases from J, with 15 bases in between. The CDR3 is 15 amino acids. This CDR3 reads CASSLSAAPLYEQYF. The CDR3 DNA sequence: TGTGCCAGCAGCTTAAGTGCGGCCCCTTTATACGAGCAGTACTTC.

The chain joins TRBV27 to TRBJ1-2; D is uncertain. V lost 6 bases, J lost 0 bases, and 11 bases lay in between. The CDR3 is made up of 14 amino acids. Germline CDR1 reads MNHEY; CDR2 reads SMNVEV (reference sequence). CDR3 residues: CASRRMVPNYGYTF. The CDR3 coding sequence is TGTGCCAGCAGGAGGATGGTCCCTAACTATGGCTACACCTTC.

The V call is TRBV28, the J call TRBJ2-6, with TRBD1 matching over 9 bases. Germline values: CDR1 MDHEN, CDR2 SYDVKM. This CDR3 region has 17 residues. V was pared by 7 bases and J by 2 bases, with 9 bases of the junction left unmatched. CDR3 protein: CASTLGQGRPGANVLTF. For the CDR3, the DNA is TGTGCCAGCACACTTGGACAGGGGAGGCCTGGGGCCAACGTCCTGACTTTC.

Comment on this clonotype: The CDR3 carries no conserved terminal phenylalanine or tryptophan, so it likely arises from a read error. This chain uses TRBV7-2 with TRBJ2-1; D may be TRBD2 (5 bases). The CDR3 covers 11 residues. V lost 8 bases and J 7 bases, leaving 9 bases between the germline ends. Per germline, CDR1 SGHTA and CDR2 FQGNSA. DNA for the CDR3: TGTGCCAGCGGACCGGGAAATGAGCAGTTCTAC. This encodes CASGPGNEQFY.

A remark on this clonotype: The junction differs from germline at one of its ends, possibly a read error. The gene calls are TRBV5-6 and TRBJ2-1; 7 nucleotides match TRBD2. Germline V gene sequence: CDR1 SGHDT, CDR2 YYEEEE. The CDR3 sequence is 12 residues long. The CDR3 DNA follows: TGTGCCAGCAGCTCCGGGGGGAATGAGCAGTCCTTC. Protein sequence: CASSSGGNEQSF.

This clonotype was detected a few times. The chain has TRBV30 and TRBJ2-2, with unresolved D. The CDR3 extends over 14 amino acids. Germline V lookup: CDR1 GTSNPN, CDR2 SVGIG (reference sequence). The V end lost 4 bases, the J end lost 4 bases, and 13 bases lay between the germline ends. CDR3 DNA sequence: TGTGCCTGGAAAGTTTCAGGAAGCACCGGGGAGCTGTTTTTT. This codes for CAWKVSGSTGELFF.

The chain uses TRBV20-1 and TRBJ2-7; TRBD1 might be the D (6 bases). Germline CDR1 and CDR2: DFQATT and SNEGSKA (reference sequence). Trimming pared 4 bases from V and 0 bases from J, leaving 10 bases between. The CDR3 covers 13 residues. The CDR3 sequence: CSATDRNSYEQYF. The CDR3 region has the DNA TGCAGTGCTACGGACAGAAACTCCTACGAGCAGTACTTC.

This clonotype was detected ten times or more. This chain joins TRBV6-5 and TRBJ2-7, with TRBD2 matching over 7 bases. Germline V CDR1 and CDR2: MNHEY, SVGAGI. After removal of 0 bases from V and 6 bases from J, the junction contained 5 bases not matched to a gene. This CDR3 comprises 14 residues. The CDR3 loop reads CASSYSSGKVEQYF. The CDR3 DNA reads TGTGCCAGCAGTTACTCCAGCGGGAAGGTCGAGCAGTACTTC.

A few counts support this clonotype. This chain links TRBV6-2 or TRBV6-3 with TRBJ2-5, with 12 bases matching TRBD2. Trimming removed 7 bases from V and 5 bases from J; junction bases left unmatched: 11. Looked up from germline, CDR1 is MNHEY and CDR2 is SVGEGT. The CDR3 is 16 residues long. The DNA for the CDR3 is TGTGCCAGCAAAAGACTAGCGGGAGTTGCGCGGGAGACCCAGTACTTC. Translating gives CASKRLAGVARETQYF.

This clonotype turned up a few times. The rearrangement links TRBV7-2 to TRBJ1-2; no clear D. The CDR3 spans 13 residues. V dropped 4 bases and J dropped 3 bases, with 9 bases sitting between them. The germline V gene has CDR1 SGHTA and CDR2 FQGNSA. Here the CDR3 reads CASSSRWDYGYTF. CDR3 in DNA: TGTGCCAGCAGCTCCAGATGGGACTATGGCTACACCTTC.